Following are 29 T cell receptor beta chains from one sample sequenced in a study of regulatory T cells in long-lasting Graves disease. Arm-PCR of CDR3 regions and iRepertoire HTBI primers were used to build TCR beta libraries. TCRdb fed the multiplex PCR reads into MiXCR, producing one record per CDR3 protein. The sample records about 440,000 distinct CDR3 sequences, 16% being singletons. Time point denoted: newly diagnosed GD, antithyroid drugs for less than 3 months. Preparation of the TCR library used RNA extracted from PBMCs. Another study also made use of these data, one on T cells in Graves' hyperthyroidism and ophthalmopathy.

This material consisted of peripheral blood mononuclear cells (PBMCs), taken at new diagnosis, from a patient treated with antithyroid drugs. The receptors here all came from a woman aged 18-35 years with Graves disease.

This clonotype was recorded at least ten times. The chain combines TRBV5-1 with TRBJ2-5; D is unresolved. The CDR3 totals 14 residues. The germline gives CDR1 SGHRS, CDR2 YFSETQ. Deletions cut 0 bases from V and 9 bases from J, with 15 bases between. The CDR3 protein is CASSLDQVSSSQYF. CDR3 nucleotides: TGCGCCAGCAGCTTGGACCAGGTATCGTCGTCCCAGTACTTC.

The chain joins TRBV2 to TRBJ2-7, with TRBD1 as a possible D gene (7 bases). The CDR3 runs 16 residues. Trimming took 1 base from V and 2 from J, leaving 15 bases between them. The V gene's germline CDR1 is SNHLY and CDR2 FYNNEI. In DNA, the CDR3 is TGTGCCAGCAGTGAAGGGAGGGGGCTCTTGACCTACGAGCAGTACTTC. This translates into CASSEGRGLLTYEQYF.

V usage is TRBV28 and J usage is TRBJ1-6, with D perhaps TRBD1 (5 bases). V lost 2 bases and J lost 9, with 14 bases in between. CDR1 and CDR2 from the germline V gene are MDHEN and SYDVKM. The CDR3 is made up of 15 amino acids. The CDR3 DNA follows: TGTGCCAGCAGTTTAGTCCAGGGTCTCGCTTCACCCCTCCACTTT. Translated: CASSLVQGLASPLHF.

This clonotype was counted only a few times. The chain employs TRBV20-1 and TRBJ2-5; D may be TRBD2 (6 bases). Per the germline V gene, CDR1 is DFQATT and CDR2 is SNEGSKA (reference sequence). The CDR3 runs to 14 residues. With 0 bases removed from V and 1 base from J, the gap between germline ends came to 9 bases. This chain's CDR3 is CSARDGGSQETQYF. DNA of the CDR3: TGCAGTGCTAGAGATGGGGGGTCCCAAGAGACCCAGTACTTC.

This clonotype was recorded many times. In DNA form, the CDR3 reads TGTGCCAGCAGTCTACAGGGGGTGGCCGAGACCCAGTACTTC. Translated, it gives CASSLQGVAETQYF. This rearrangement joins TRBV6-1 to TRBJ2-5, with 8 nucleotides matching TRBD1. Germline CDR1 is MNHNS and CDR2 is SASEGT. The ends lost 5 bases at V and 5 bases at J; junction bases unmatched: 7. This CDR3 has 14 residues.

The chain employs TRBV30 and TRBJ2-2; a weak D match, TRBD1 (6 bases). Trimming removed 1 base at V and 6 bases at J, with 15 bases between. CDR3 size: 15 residues. Germline V lookup: CDR1 GTSNPN, CDR2 SVGIG (reference sequence). The CDR3 loop is CAWSATGTRAGELFF. DNA for the CDR3: TGTGCCTGGAGTGCTACCGGGACAAGGGCCGGGGAGCTGTTTTTT. Together with reference TRBV30 and TRBJ2-2, the CDR3 gives the full variable domain: SQTIHQWPATLVQPVGSPLSLECTVEGTSNPNLYWYRQAAGRGLQLLFYSVGIGQISSEVPQNLSASRPQDRQFILSSKKLLLSDSGFYLCAWSATGTRAGELFFGEGSRLTVL.

V usage is TRBV20-1 and J usage is TRBJ1-5; TRBD1 might be the D (5 bases). Trimming took 6 bases from V and 4 from J, leaving 19 bases between them. In germline, CDR1 is DFQATT, CDR2 SNEGSKA (reference sequence). The CDR3 spans 15 residues. The CDR3 protein is CSARGEGRSNQPQHF. The CDR3, as DNA: TGCAGTGCCCGGGGCGAGGGCCGCAGTAATCAGCCCCAGCATTTT.

This clonotype has a count of ten or more. The chain carries TRBV3-1 and TRBJ2-5, with TRBD1 as a possible D gene (6 bases). The germline gives CDR1 LGHDT, CDR2 YNNKEL (reference sequence). This CDR3 has 13 amino acids. The V end was cut by 7 bases, the J end by 5 bases, with 14 bases between. The CDR3 DNA is TGTGCCAGCAACCGGGACATCGGGGAGACCCAGTACTTC. This sequence encodes CASNRDIGETQYF.

This clonotype was detected many times. V is TRBV28 and J is TRBJ2-5, with 11 bases that match TRBD2. Per the germline V gene, CDR1 is MDHEN and CDR2 is SYDVKM. V shed 5 bases, J shed 3 bases, and the junction held 5 bases outside the gene matches. There are 15 residues in the CDR3. The CDR3 sequence is CASSETSGNKETQYF. As DNA, the CDR3 is TGTGCCAGCAGTGAGACTAGCGGGAATAAAGAGACCCAGTACTTC.

In its sample, this clonotype was seen many times. One junction end disagrees with the germline gene, perhaps due to a read error. The chain combines TRBV28 with TRBJ1-1; no reliable D call. The CDR3 extends over 13 amino acids. CDR1 and CDR2 (germline): MDHEN, SYDVKM. CDR3 in DNA: TGTGCCAGCAGTTTCTCATCCATGGAGGAAGTTTTCTTT. Translating gives CASSFSSMEEVFF.

The chain recombines TRBV5-5 with TRBJ2-2, with D perhaps given as TRBD1 or TRBD2 (7 bases each). The V end lost 4 bases, the J end lost 10 bases, and 17 bases lay between the germline ends. The V gene's germline CDR1 is SGHKS and CDR2 YYEKEE (reference sequence). The CDR3 is 14 residues long. The CDR3 DNA reads TGTGCCAGCAGCGCCAGGGGGGGGCGCGTGGAGCTGTTTTTT. Protein sequence: CASSARGGRVELFF.

V is TRBV7-9 and J is TRBJ1-1; 7 bases are shared with TRBD1. The CDR3 has 14 amino acids. Germline V gene data show CDR1 as SEHNR and CDR2 as FQNEAQ (reference sequence). Losses at the gene ends were 4 bases for V and 1 base for J; bases not matched to a gene: 3. The CDR3 DNA reads TGTGCCAGCAGCTCAAACAGGGGGAACACTGAAGCTTTCTTT. Protein: CASSSNRGNTEAFF.

This clonotype has ten or more counts. The chain uses TRBV6-1 and TRBJ1-2; D gene unclear. Germline V gene data show CDR1 as MNHNS and CDR2 as SASEGT. V was clipped by 7 bases and J by 0 bases, with 15 bases between them. This CDR3 has 15 residues. The CDR3 loop is CASKEYKRSNYGYTF. Here the CDR3 DNA reads TGTGCCAGCAAAGAATACAAGCGTTCTAACTATGGCTACACCTTC.

The rearrangement links TRBV27 to TRBJ1-2; D might be TRBD1 (5 bases). The CDR3 has 13 residues. Germline V lookup: CDR1 MNHEY, CDR2 SMNVEV (reference sequence). Trimming left V 2 bases short and J 5 bases short, with 9 bases between. CDR3 DNA sequence: TGTGCCAGCAGTTTAAGCAGGGCTTATGGCTACACCTTC. It is translated as CASSLSRAYGYTF.

This clonotype was seen only a few times. The chain couples TRBV20-1 to TRBJ2-2; perhaps TRBD1 as D (6 bases). The CDR3 has 14 residues. Germline CDR1 DFQATT, CDR2 SNEGSKA (reference sequence). The V gene lost 4 bases and the J gene lost 4 bases, with 13 bases spanning the gap. The chain's CDR3 is CSATRTDFTGELFF. CDR3 DNA: TGCAGTGCTACCAGGACAGACTTCACCGGGGAGCTGTTTTTT.

This clonotype was observed a few times. The chain links TRBV28 to TRBJ2-2; 10 bases fit TRBD2. This CDR3 has 16 residues. J gave up 6 bases and V 6 bases, and 10 bases lay outside the gene matches. Germline assignment: CDR1 MDHEN and CDR2 SYDVKM. CDR3 sequence reads: CASRQTSGMGAGELFF. The CDR3 region has the DNA TGTGCCAGCAGGCAAACTAGCGGGATGGGCGCCGGGGAGCTGTTTTTT.

This clonotype came up many times. This rearrangement joins TRBV7-3 to TRBJ1-2, with D unclear. The CDR3 is 13 amino acids. CDR1 is SGHTA, CDR2 FQGTGA, per germline. The V gene lost 5 bases and the J gene lost 8 bases, with 15 bases spanning the gap. The CDR3 reads CASSPDPTSGYTF. The CDR3 DNA reads as TGTGCCAGCAGCCCTGACCCCACGTCGGGCTACACCTTC.

Here the CDR3 DNA reads TGTGCCATCGGCCAGACAGGGGGCTCCTACAATGAGCAGTTCTTC. Translated: CAIGQTGGSYNEQFF. This chain links TRBV12-3 or TRBV12-4 with TRBJ2-1, with TRBD1 identical over 9 bases. The CDR3 covers 15 residues. With 10 bases clipped from V and 0 bases from J, the junction kept 7 bases outside the gene matches.

This clonotype was seen repeatedly, ten times or more. The V gene is TRBV15, the J gene TRBJ2-2; D remains ambiguous. Trimming cost V 6 bases and J 6 bases, with 11 bases left between them. From germline, CDR1 is LNHNV and CDR2 YYDKDF (reference sequence). The CDR3 covers 13 residues. Here the CDR3 reads CATRIPGAGELFF. Here the CDR3 DNA reads TGTGCCACCAGAATACCAGGCGCCGGGGAGCTGTTTTTT. Using reference TRBV15 and TRBJ2-2 for the parts outside the CDR3, the full variable domain is DAMVIQNPRYQVTQFGKPVTLSCSQTLNHNVMYWYQQKSSQAPKLLFHYYDKDFNNEADTPDNFQSRRPNTSFCFLDIRSPGLGDTAMYLCATRIPGAGELFFGEGSRLTVL.

This clonotype was seen only once. This chain joins TRBV5-5 and TRBJ1-1; unclear D gene. The V gene's germline CDR1 is SGHKS and CDR2 YYEKEE (reference sequence). V was cut by 0 bases and J by 4 bases, with 10 bases left in between. This CDR3 comprises 14 residues. The CDR3 region has the DNA TGTGCCAGCAGCTTGGCAACAGTTGGCACTGAAGCTTTCTTT. Protein sequence: CASSLATVGTEAFF.

This clonotype was counted ten times or more. The chain joins TRBV7-2 to TRBJ2-7, with a possible D match to TRBD2 (5 bases). The length of the CDR3 is 14 residues. V was shortened by 5 bases and J by 2 bases, with 13 bases between the two germline ends. CDR1 and CDR2 from the germline V gene are SGHTA and FQGNSA. CDR3 in DNA: TGTGCCAGCAGCGAACTAGTTGCGGCCTACGAGCAGTACTTC. The encoded protein is CASSELVAAYEQYF. Combining the CDR3 with reference TRBV7-2 and TRBJ2-7 gives the whole variable domain GAGVSQSPSNKVTEKGKDVELRCDPISGHTALYWYRQSLGQGLEFLIYFQGNSAPDKSGLPSDRFSAERTGGSVSTLTIQRTQQEDSAVYLCASSELVAAYEQYFGPGTRLTVT.

This clonotype was counted many times. The chain combines TRBV29-1 with TRBJ2-1, with 14 bases lining up with TRBD2. The V gene's germline CDR1 is SQVTM and CDR2 ANQGSEA. The CDR3 sequence is 14 residues long. V trimming: 4 bases; J trimming: 8 bases; junction bases outside the gene matches: 4. The CDR3 DNA sequence: TGCAGCGTTGGGGGGACTAGCGGGAGCCATGAGCAGTTCTTC. Translating it yields CSVGGTSGSHEQFF.

V and J are TRBV30 and TRBJ2-2, with TRBD2 as a possible D gene (6 bases). Per germline, CDR1 GTSNPN and CDR2 SVGIG (reference sequence). V lost 1 base, J lost 8 bases, and 11 bases lay in between. This CDR3 has 13 amino acids. DNA for the CDR3: TGTGCCTGGAGTGGTCTGCTAGCGGGGGAGCTGTTTTTT. It codes for CAWSGLLAGELFF.

This clonotype was counted only a few times. The genes are TRBV24-1 and TRBJ2-3, with a weak D call TRBD1 (5 bases). V dropped 2 bases and J dropped 10 bases, with 15 bases sitting between them. Germline V lookup: CDR1 KGHDR, CDR2 SFDVKD. This CDR3 has 14 amino acids. As DNA, the CDR3 is TGTGCCACCAGTGATTGGCTGACAGCAGACCCGCAGTATTTT. Encoded protein: CATSDWLTADPQYF.

The gene calls are TRBV5-6 and TRBJ2-4, with unresolved D. Germline V gives CDR1 SGHDT, CDR2 YYEEEE. The CDR3 is 16 residues long. The V end was cut by 0 bases, the J end by 4 bases, with 14 bases between. CDR3 amino acids: CASSLGQALNKNIQYF. CDR3 nucleotides: TGTGCCAGCAGCTTGGGGCAGGCACTTAATAAAAACATTCAGTACTTC.

This clonotype was counted at least ten times. The chain links TRBV20-1 to TRBJ2-2; D call uncertain. From germline, CDR1 is DFQATT and CDR2 SNEGSKA (reference sequence). This CDR3 is built from 13 residues. Between the trimmed V and J ends, which lost 0 bases and 4 bases, there was a span of 6 bases. The CDR3 loop is CSAREVFTGELFF. The CDR3 DNA is TGCAGTGCTAGAGAGGTCTTCACCGGGGAGCTGTTTTTT.

This clonotype was picked up a small number of times. The rearrangement joins TRBV27 to TRBJ2-2, with 9 bases matching TRBD2. Losses at the gene ends were 4 bases for V and 8 bases for J; bases not matched to a gene: 5. The length of the CDR3 is 14 residues. Looked up from germline, CDR1 is MNHEY and CDR2 is SMNVEV (reference sequence). This CDR3 is CASSYVSGRGELFF. The CDR3 region has the DNA TGTGCCAGCAGTTACGTCAGCGGGAGGGGGGAGCTGTTTTTT.

This clonotype has ten or more counts. This chain links TRBV28 with TRBJ2-7, with D possibly matching TRBD1 (6 bases). Germline assignment: CDR1 MDHEN and CDR2 SYDVKM. The CDR3 runs 14 residues. V was shortened by 4 bases and J by 0 bases, with 10 bases between the two germline ends. Here the CDR3 reads CASSWQGSSYEQYF. DNA of the CDR3: TGTGCCAGCAGTTGGCAGGGGAGCTCCTACGAGCAGTACTTC.

The chain links TRBV10-3 to TRBJ2-3, with TRBD2 matching 13 bases. The CDR3 is made up of 15 amino acids. Germline CDR1 reads ENHRY; CDR2 reads SYGVKD. Trimming at V came to 10 bases and at J to 5 bases, leaving 9 bases not matched to a gene. The CDR3 nucleotides are TGTGCCACCAAAGGACTAGCGGGAGTTGGAGATACGCAGTATTTT. Protein sequence: CATKGLAGVGDTQYF.